The 29 T cell receptor beta chains below come from one sample, sequenced in a study of CD8+CD57+ T cells in acquired aplastic anemia. TCR beta VDJ and CDR3 were profiled, and genomic DNA was the template. TCRdb reanalysed the reads using MiXCR and keeps one entry per CDR3 protein. This sample yields 170,000 or so distinct CDR3 sequences, of which around 63% are seen a single time; under 55% belongs to the top ten. It was patients with CD8+CD57+ cell expansion by flow cytometry who were chosen for sequencing. Sequencing was performed on sorted CD4+, CD8+, or CD8+CD57+ T cells (not recorded which) from PBMCs. These receptors were obtained from a human donor with aplastic anemia.

At least ten counts were recorded for this clonotype. V usage is TRBV12-3 or TRBV12-4 and J usage is TRBJ1-5; D unclear. Trimming shortened V by 6 bases and J by 2 bases, and 8 bases separated the two germline ends. The CDR3 contains 13 residues. Written as DNA, the CDR3 is TGTGCCAGCAGCCTCGACGGCAATCAGCCCCAGCATTTT. It specifies CASSLDGNQPQHF.

At least ten counts were recorded for this clonotype. The J gene is TRBJ1-4, the V gene TRBV2; D not resolved. The CDR3 runs to 14 residues. Germline values: CDR1 SNHLY, CDR2 FYNNEI. The V and J ends lost 3 bases and 2 bases respectively, with 7 bases between them. CDR3 protein: CASSDRLTNEKLFF. The CDR3 bases are TGTGCCAGCAGTGACAGGTTGACTAATGAAAAACTGTTTTTT.

V is TRBV7-6 and J is TRBJ2-3; D not resolved. The V gene lost 0 bases and the J gene lost 2 bases, with 6 bases spanning the gap. CDR3 length equals 14 residues. Germline assignment: CDR1 SGHVS and CDR2 FNYEAQ. The CDR3 nucleotides are TGTGCCAGCAGCTTAGCCCCAGACACAGATACGCAGTATTTT. Its translation is CASSLAPDTDTQYF. The variable domain in full, completed from reference TRBV7-6 and TRBJ2-3, reads GAGVSQSPRYKVTKRGQDVALRCDPISGHVSLYWYRQALGQGPEFLTYFNYEAQQDKSGLPNDRFSAERPEGSISTLTIQRTEQRDSAMYRCASSLAPDTDTQYFGPGTRLTVL.

Turning to this clonotype: At one boundary the junction diverges from the germline segment, which might be a read error. The rearrangement joins TRBV27 to TRBJ2-7, with D tentatively TRBD1 (5 bases). The CDR3 totals 13 residues. Germline V lookup: CDR1 MNHEY, CDR2 SMNVEV (reference sequence). DNA of the CDR3: TGTGCCGGCAGTCCCGCACCAGGGTACGAGCAGTACTTC. Encoded protein: CAGSPAPGYEQYF.

The chain employs TRBV29-1 and TRBJ1-1; D might be TRBD1 (5 bases). Germline assignment: CDR1 SQVTM and CDR2 ANQGSEA. Deletions cut 1 base from V and 1 base from J, with 13 bases between. The CDR3 has 15 residues. CDR3 loop: CSVEGPQGSNTEAFF. CDR3 in DNA: TGCAGCGTTGAAGGCCCGCAGGGTTCGAACACTGAAGCTTTCTTT.

About this clonotype itself: One end of the junction varies from germline; a read error may be responsible. The chain uses TRBV7-7 and TRBJ2-5; 7 bases map to TRBD1. The CDR3 loop spans 15 amino acids. Germline V gene lookup returns CDR1 SSHAT and CDR2 FNYEAQ (reference sequence). CDR3 loop: CASSLSPTGKETQYF. DNA of the CDR3: TGTGCTAGCAGCTTATCTCCGACAGGGAAGGAGACCCAGTACTTC.

This rearrangement joins TRBV10-3 to TRBJ2-1, with D unclear. CDR1 and CDR2 (germline): ENHRY, SYGVKD. Trimming left V 8 bases short and J 4 bases short, with 15 bases between. This CDR3 has 14 amino acids. The CDR3 nucleotides are TGTGCCATCGGGGTGCAGGTGGGGTACAATGAGCAGTTCTTC. Amino acid sequence: CAIGVQVGYNEQFF.

V and J are TRBV5-4 and TRBJ2-7; 9 bases line up with TRBD2. V lost 4 bases and J lost 4; bases outside the gene matches: 6. Germline V lookup: CDR1 SGHNT, CDR2 YYREEE (reference sequence). The CDR3 runs to 14 residues. CDR3 loop: CASSVASGRYEQYF. CDR3 bases: TGTGCCAGCAGCGTCGCGAGCGGGAGGTACGAGCAGTACTTC.

This sequence joins TRBV24-1 and TRBJ1-1; weak D call: TRBD1 (5 bases). Trimming stripped 5 bases from V and 2 bases from J, with 8 bases between. This CDR3 comprises 13 residues. The V gene's germline CDR1 is KGHDR and CDR2 SFDVKD. CDR3 DNA: TGTGCCACCAGTGCAGGGTTAAACACTGAAGCTTTCTTT. It is translated as CATSAGLNTEAFF.

The chain couples TRBV7-9 to TRBJ1-5; D unresolved. Germline V gene sequence: CDR1 SEHNR, CDR2 FQNEAQ (reference sequence). With 0 bases removed from V and 3 bases from J, the gap between germline ends came to 3 bases. The CDR3 covers 13 residues. CDR3 amino acids: CASSLAFNQPQHF. CDR3 DNA: TGTGCCAGCAGCTTAGCCTTCAATCAGCCCCAGCATTTT.

CDR3 sequence (DNA): TGTGCCAGCAGCGTAGTTGTAGGGGGTGGAATGGAGACCCAGTACTTC. As protein: CASSVVVGGGMETQYF. The chain has TRBV9 and TRBJ2-5, with D maybe TRBD1 (6 bases). The CDR3 sequence is 16 residues long. In germline, CDR1 is SGDLS, CDR2 YYNGEE. V gave up 0 bases and J gave up 5 bases, with 17 bases separating them.

In this sample, this clonotype turned up many times. This chain uses TRBV7-7 with TRBJ2-5; D uncertain. CDR3 size: 16 residues. With 1 base removed from V and 0 bases from J, the gap between germline ends came to 12 bases. Germline V CDR1 and CDR2: SSHAT, FNYEAQ (reference sequence). This CDR3 reads CASSLGLREYQETQYF. In nucleotides, the CDR3 is TGTGCCAGCAGCTTAGGTCTCAGAGAGTACCAAGAGACCCAGTACTTC.

The gene calls are TRBV7-2 and TRBJ2-4; 11 positions match TRBD2. The CDR3 is made up of 15 amino acids. Per the germline V gene, CDR1 is SGHTA and CDR2 is FQGNSA. The trim removed 3 bases at V and 7 bases at J, leaving 5 bases unmatched. The CDR3 nucleotides are TGTGCCAGCAGCTTTTATAGCGGGGGGGGCAACATTCAGTACTTC. It specifies CASSFYSGGGNIQYF.

The J gene is TRBJ1-5, the V gene TRBV10-1; D call uncertain. Trimming removed 3 bases from V and 9 bases from J, with 9 bases in between. Germline V lookup: CDR1 WNHNN, CDR2 SYGVQD (reference sequence). The CDR3 extends over 12 amino acids. Here the CDR3 reads CASSDGGAPQHF. The DNA for the CDR3 is TGCGCCAGCAGTGACGGAGGTGCGCCCCAGCATTTT.

In this sample, this clonotype turned up once. The chain has TRBV11-3 and TRBJ2-2; tentatively, D is TRBD1 (5 bases). The CDR3 consists of 13 residues. V was clipped by 6 bases and J by 6 bases, with 11 bases between them. Germline lookup yields CDR1 SGHNT and CDR2 YENEEA. CDR3 amino acids: CASSRDSPGELFF. The CDR3 DNA sequence: TGTGCCAGCAGTCGAGACAGTCCCGGGGAGCTGTTTTTT.

This clonotype was seen at least ten times. The chain links TRBV29-1 to TRBJ2-4; 7 positions agree with TRBD1. Germline lookup yields CDR1 SQVTM and CDR2 ANQGSEA. Unmatched junction bases numbered 9, after V lost 4 bases and J lost 6 bases. This CDR3 has 14 amino acids. CDR3 amino acids: CSVVTRDSSNIQYF. Here the CDR3 DNA reads TGCAGCGTTGTCACACGGGACAGCTCAAACATTCAGTACTTC.

The chain uses TRBV24-1 and TRBJ2-2, with D uncertain. This CDR3 has 14 residues. V was trimmed by 12 bases and J by 0 bases, leaving 13 bases between them. Germline CDR1 reads KGHDR; CDR2 reads SFDVKD. CDR3 amino acids: CAASGRSNTGELFF. CDR3 nucleotides: TGTGCCGCGTCCGGGCGGTCGAACACCGGGGAGCTGTTTTTT.

The chain uses TRBV20-1 and TRBJ1-6; 8 bases are a match to TRBD1. The CDR3 consists of 15 residues. Per the germline V gene, CDR1 is DFQATT and CDR2 is SNEGSKA (reference sequence). The J segment lost 7 bases and the V segment lost 3 bases, leaving 8 bases of the junction unmatched. The CDR3 loop is CSARVPGQENSPLHF. The CDR3 DNA sequence: TGCAGTGCTAGGGTACCGGGACAGGAGAATTCACCCCTCCACTTT.

This clonotype was picked up a small number of times. The chain recombines TRBV7-8 with TRBJ1-2; D ambiguous. Per germline, CDR1 SGHVS and CDR2 FQNEAQ. V was trimmed by 0 bases and J by 8 bases, leaving 16 bases between them. The CDR3 runs 15 residues. Written as DNA, the CDR3 is TGTGCCAGCAGCTTAGCGCAAGGAGGGAGGCTCGGCTACACCTTC. Translation gives CASSLAQGGRLGYTF.

Notes on this clonotype: One end of the junction fails to match germline, which may point to a read error. The V call is TRBV9, the J call TRBJ2-5; 8 bases are a match to TRBD1. The CDR3 contains 15 residues. Germline CDR1 is SGDLS and CDR2 is YYNGEE. The CDR3 spells CASSDGTGIQETQCF. DNA of the CDR3: TGTGCCAGCAGCGATGGGACAGGAATTCAAGAGACCCAGTGCTTC.

The chain has TRBV7-2 and TRBJ2-7; D is unresolved. This CDR3 region has 13 residues. Germline CDR1 and CDR2: SGHTA and FQGNSA. V was clipped by 4 bases and J by 3 bases, with 10 bases between them. The CDR3 sequence is CASSYSSGYEQYF. CDR3 DNA: TGTGCCAGCAGCTATAGTTCGGGCTACGAGCAGTACTTC.

V is TRBV2 and J is TRBJ2-5, with D possibly called TRBD1 or TRBD2 (5 bases each). The CDR3 is 14 amino acids. The germline CDR1 and CDR2 sequences are SNHLY and FYNNEI. Trimming cost V 5 bases and J 2 bases, with 12 bases left between them. In nucleotides, the CDR3 is TGTGCCAGCAGTCAGAGGGACGGTCAAGAGACCCAGTACTTC. Encoded protein: CASSQRDGQETQYF.

DNA for the CDR3: TGTGCCAGCAGTGAACGGCGGGAGGCCTACGAGCAGTACTTC. Translation: CASSERREAYEQYF. The V gene is TRBV2, the J gene TRBJ2-7, with TRBD2 matching over 8 bases. V shed 2 bases and J 2 bases; nucleotides not matched to a gene: 2. There are 14 residues in the CDR3. Germline CDR1 and CDR2: SNHLY and FYNNEI.

The rearrangement joins TRBV7-6 to TRBJ2-7, with 7 bases that match TRBD1. With V trimmed by 8 bases and J by 3 bases, 7 bases remained unmatched. The CDR3 runs to 13 residues. CDR1 is SGHVS and CDR2 is FNYEAQ in the germline V gene. The CDR3 is CASGGGQYYEQYF. The CDR3 nucleotides are TGTGCCAGCGGTGGGGGACAGTACTACGAGCAGTACTTC.

This clonotype was picked up many times. The chain combines TRBV7-2 with TRBJ1-2; maybe TRBD1 (6 bases). This CDR3 comprises 15 residues. Trimming removed 0 bases at V and 5 bases at J, with 13 bases between. The germline V gene has CDR1 SGHTA and CDR2 FQGNSA. The CDR3 sequence is CASSLAYGTTYGYTF. The DNA of the CDR3 is TGTGCCAGCAGCTTAGCGTACGGGACAACTTATGGCTACACCTTC. The full variable domain, in which reference TRBV7-2 and TRBJ1-2 provide the parts outside the CDR3, is GAGVSQSPSNKVTEKGKDVELRCDPISGHTALYWYRQSLGQGLEFLIYFQGNSAPDKSGLPSDRFSAERTGGSVSTLTIQRTQQEDSAVYLCASSLAYGTTYGYTFGSGTRLTVV.

The CDR3 protein is CASSLAGASSPQYF. The CDR3, as DNA: TGTGCCAGCAGCTTAGCGGGGGCTAGTTCCCCCCAGTACTTC. The chain couples TRBV7-9 to TRBJ2-5; D possibly corresponds to TRBD1 (6 bases). V was shortened by 0 bases and J by 9 bases, with 14 bases between the two germline ends. This CDR3 has 14 residues. Germline CDR1 and CDR2: SEHNR and FQNEAQ (reference sequence).

In the case of this clonotype: One junction end disagrees with the germline gene, perhaps due to a read error. The rearrangement uses TRBV7-4 and TRBJ2-3; D may match TRBD1 or TRBD2 (5 bases each). Germline CDR1 reads SGHVT; CDR2 reads SQSDAQ. This CDR3 has 13 residues. CDR3 nucleotide sequence: TGTGCTAGCAGGTTGGGGGGCACAGATACGCAGTATTTT. Translated, it gives CASRLGGTDTQYF. The full variable domain, completed using reference TRBV7-4 and TRBJ2-3, is GAGVSQSPRYKVAKRGRDVALRCDSISGHVTLYWYRQTLGQGSEVLTYSQSDAQRDKSGRPSGRFSAERPERSVSTLKIQRTEQGDSAVYLCASRLGGTDTQYFGPGTRLTVL.

This clonotype has at least ten counts. The genes are TRBV4-1 and TRBJ2-1, with 7 positions matching TRBD1. Trimming cost V 4 bases and J 7 bases; bases outside gene matches: 1. This CDR3 comprises 12 residues. Germline CDR1 and CDR2: MGHRA and YSYEKL. The CDR3 sequence: CASSRQGNEQFF. CDR3 in DNA: TGCGCCAGCAGCCGACAGGGTAATGAGCAGTTCTTC.

A remark on this clonotype: This may be a read error, as it is one base from a much larger clone. The J gene is TRBJ1-2, the V gene TRBV10-3, with TRBD1 matching over 9 bases. From germline, CDR1 is ENHRY and CDR2 SYGVKD. CDR3 length equals 15 residues. V gave up 5 bases and J gave up 5 bases; unmatched junction bases: 9. The CDR3 region has the DNA TGTGCCATCAGTCTGGGACAGGGTATTCGGTATGGCTACACCTTC. Encoded protein: CAISLGQGIRYGYTF.